Below, 28 T cell receptor beta chains from the same sample are listed, as sequenced in a study of blood T cell repertoires in COVID-19. This table comes from immunoSEQ multiplex PCR, and its TCRdb copy is limited to in-frame clones, with some not included. The sample has fewer than 100,000 clones, about 76% seen once. Sample: peripheral blood. The receptors were gathered from a human donor in a cohort sampled during active COVID-19.

This clone was found once. This chain connects TRBV5-5 to TRBJ2-5, with a tentative D call TRBD1 (5 bases). The length of the CDR3 is 15 residues. Trimming took 1 base from V and 0 from J, leaving 10 bases between them. Germline V gene data show CDR1 as SGHKS and CDR2 as YYEKEE (reference sequence). DNA of the CDR3: TGTGCCAGCAGCTTGTTTACGACAGACCAAGAGACCCAGTACTTC. This translates into CASSLFTTDQETQYF.

A few counts support this clone. The genes are TRBV6-5 and TRBJ1-1, with TRBD1 identical over 9 bases. J lost 3 bases, V lost 4 bases, and 6 bases had no gene match. This CDR3 comprises 15 residues. Germline V lookup: CDR1 MNHEY, CDR2 SVGAGI. The CDR3 DNA reads as TGTGCCAGCAGTTGGGACAGGGAGGAGGACACTGAAGCTTTCTTT. It specifies CASSWDREEDTEAFF.

V and J are TRBV19 and TRBJ2-7; TRBD2 aligns across 7 bases. The length of the CDR3 is 15 residues. Per germline, CDR1 LNHDA and CDR2 SQIVND (reference sequence). V shed 2 bases and J 1 base; nucleotides not matched to a gene: 5. The CDR3 sequence is CASSIFAGESYEQYF. The CDR3 nucleotides read TGTGCCAGTAGTATATTCGCGGGAGAGTCCTACGAGCAGTACTTC. Full variable domain (remainder filled in from reference TRBV19 and TRBJ2-7): DGGITQSPKYLFRKEGQNVTLSCEQNLNHDAMYWYRQDPGQGLRLIYYSQIVNDFQKGDIAEGYSVSREKKESFPLTVTSAQKNPTAFYLCASSIFAGESYEQYFGPGTRLTVT.

The J gene is TRBJ2-1, the V gene TRBV25-1; 7 bases are a match to TRBD2. CDR3 length: 13 residues. In germline, CDR1 is MGHDK, CDR2 SYGVNS. J lost 0 bases, V lost 10 bases, and 3 bases had no gene match. CDR3 amino acids: CATWEGSYNEQFF. CDR3 DNA: TGTGCCACTTGGGAGGGCTCCTACAATGAGCAGTTCTTC.

The chain couples TRBV19 to TRBJ1-4; 8 positions match TRBD1. The CDR3 length is 15 residues. CDR1 is LNHDA and CDR2 is SQIVND in the germline V gene (reference sequence). V shed 8 bases, J shed 5 bases, and the junction held 10 bases outside the gene matches. The DNA of the CDR3 is TGTGCCAGTGGTAAATCCGGGACAGGCAATGAAAAACTGTTTTTT. It is translated as CASGKSGTGNEKLFF.

The V gene is TRBV6-1, the J gene TRBJ1-3; 7 nucleotides align to TRBD1. Germline V gene data show CDR1 as MNHNS and CDR2 as SASEGT. This CDR3 spans 19 amino acids. V lost 4 bases and J lost 3; bases outside the gene matches: 18. CDR3 nucleotide sequence: TGTGCCAGCAGTGGGCAGCAGGGGGTCGGGGCGTCGTTTGGAAACACCATATATTTT. Translating gives CASSGQQGVGASFGNTIYF.

The rearrangement links TRBV29-1 to TRBJ2-7, with 8 bases lining up with TRBD1. There are 13 residues in the CDR3. With V trimmed by 6 bases and J by 0 bases, 4 bases remained unmatched. The germline CDR1 and CDR2 sequences are SQVTM and ANQGSEA. DNA for the CDR3: TGCAGCGTCCTGGACAGGGTCTCCTACGAGCAGTACTTC. Protein product: CSVLDRVSYEQYF.

The V call is TRBV24-1, the J call TRBJ2-1, with 8 bases that match TRBD1. The trim removed 4 bases at V and 8 bases at J, leaving 12 bases unmatched. In germline, CDR1 is KGHDR, CDR2 SFDVKD. This CDR3 contains 16 residues. CDR3 protein: CATSEPGQDRIDEQFF. The CDR3 bases are TGTGCCACCAGTGAGCCGGGACAGGACAGGATCGATGAGCAGTTCTTC.

J is TRBJ2-3 and V is TRBV24-1; D perhaps matches TRBD2 (6 bases). The CDR3 loop spans 18 amino acids. V gave up 4 bases and J gave up 2 bases, with 21 bases separating them. Germline CDR1 is KGHDR and CDR2 is SFDVKD. CDR3 coding DNA: TGTGCCACCAGTGACCAGGCGGAGACTAGTCCCCACACAGATACGCAGTATTTT. As protein: CATSDQAETSPHTDTQYF.

A single count supports this clone. This sequence joins TRBV28 and TRBJ2-2, with TRBD1 as a possible D gene (6 bases). This CDR3 spans 14 amino acids. The V and J ends lost 7 bases and 4 bases respectively, with 13 bases between them. The germline gives CDR1 MDHEN, CDR2 SYDVKM. The CDR3: CASKKQGVTGELFF. The CDR3 region has the DNA TGTGCCAGCAAAAAACAGGGAGTCACCGGGGAGCTGTTTTTT.

The V call is TRBV18, the J call TRBJ1-2; 11 bases align to TRBD1. V trimming: 5 bases; J trimming: 8 bases; junction bases outside the gene matches: 10. The CDR3 has 15 residues. Germline V gives CDR1 KGHSH, CDR2 LQKENI. CDR3 DNA sequence: TGTGCCAGCTCAACATCCGGACAGGGGGCCTACGGCTACACCTTC. This codes for CASSTSGQGAYGYTF.

This clone came up a few times. The V call is TRBV7-9, the J call TRBJ1-5; D gene unclear. Trimming removed 5 bases at V and 5 bases at J, with 16 bases between. The CDR3 sequence is 15 residues long. The V gene's germline CDR1 is SEHNR and CDR2 FQNEAQ (reference sequence). Here the CDR3 reads CASSTDAEGYQPQHF. The CDR3 DNA follows: TGTGCCAGCAGCACAGACGCAGAGGGATATCAGCCCCAGCATTTT. The variable domain in full, completed from reference TRBV7-9 and TRBJ1-5, reads DTGVSQNPRHKITKRGQNVTFRCDPISEHNRLYWYRQTLGQGPEFLTYFQNEAQLEKSRLLSDRFSAERPKGSFSTLEIQRTEQGDSAMYLCASSTDAEGYQPQHFGDGTRLSIL.

The V and J genes are TRBV19 and TRBJ1-2; the match to TRBD1 covers 8 bases. The V segment lost 5 bases and the J segment 4 bases; nucleotides outside the gene matches: 9. The CDR3 runs 15 residues. The germline gives CDR1 LNHDA, CDR2 SQIVND (reference sequence). For the CDR3, the DNA is TGTGCCAGTAGTGCCCCCGGACAGGGAGGCTATGGCTACACCTTC. Amino acids: CASSAPGQGGYGYTF.

The rearrangement links TRBV2 to TRBJ1-4; D remains unclear. Trimming removed 4 bases from V and 7 bases from J, with 22 bases in between. Germline V gives CDR1 SNHLY, CDR2 FYNNEI. The CDR3 totals 17 residues. As DNA, the CDR3 is TGTGCCAGCAGTGGGACTTTAAAGAAACCCCGGGGTGAAAAACTGTTTTTT. As protein: CASSGTLKKPRGEKLFF.

The chain combines TRBV5-1 with TRBJ2-1, with TRBD2 matching 15 bases. Germline V gives CDR1 SGHRS, CDR2 YFSETQ. The CDR3 consists of 18 residues. The J segment lost 7 bases and the V segment lost 4 bases, leaving 12 bases of the junction unmatched. CDR3 in amino acids: CASSPSPGLAGGLNEQFF. The CDR3, as DNA: TGCGCCAGCAGCCCCTCACCGGGACTAGCGGGAGGTTTGAATGAGCAGTTCTTC.

V and J are TRBV6-5 and TRBJ2-5, with a weak D call TRBD1 (6 bases). The CDR3 has 14 amino acids. The V end lost 6 bases, the J end lost 5 bases, and 16 bases lay between the germline ends. The germline V gene encodes CDR1 MNHEY and CDR2 SVGAGI. The CDR3 reads CASRGDRSGETQYF. CDR3 in DNA: TGTGCCAGCAGAGGTGACAGGTCCGGTGAGACCCAGTACTTC.

The chain couples TRBV5-4 to TRBJ2-7, with 8 bases that match TRBD2. This CDR3 contains 16 residues. J gave up 0 bases and V 4 bases, and 9 bases lay outside the gene matches. From germline, CDR1 is SGHNT and CDR2 YYREEE (reference sequence). The CDR3 DNA follows: TGTGCCAGCAGCCCGGGGGGGCGGCCGAGCTCCTACGAGCAGTACTTC. Amino acids: CASSPGGRPSSYEQYF.

The chain is built from TRBV5-1 and TRBJ2-2; D is ambiguous. Per the germline V gene, CDR1 is SGHRS and CDR2 is YFSETQ. V gave up 1 base and J gave up 4 bases, with 8 bases separating them. The CDR3 has 14 amino acids. The CDR3: CASSLTVGTGELFF. The DNA for the CDR3 is TGCGCCAGCAGCTTGACGGTCGGCACCGGGGAGCTGTTTTTT.

This chain uses TRBV5-1 with TRBJ2-1; 7 positions match TRBD2. V lost 7 bases, J lost 3 bases, and 10 bases stayed unmatched. Germline loops: CDR1 SGHRS, CDR2 YFSETQ. The CDR3 spans 15 residues. The CDR3 coding sequence is TGCGCCAGCGAGACGGGAGGCAGCATCTACAATGAGCAGTTCTTC. Its protein product is CASETGGSIYNEQFF.

This chain joins TRBV11-3 and TRBJ2-3; D might be TRBD2 (5 bases). V lost 1 base and J lost 0, with 5 bases in between. The CDR3 loop spans 14 amino acids. Germline CDR1 reads SGHNT; CDR2 reads YENEEA. CDR3 sequence (DNA): TGTGCCAGCAGCTTAGGGACTAGCACAGATACGCAGTATTTT. Its translation is CASSLGTSTDTQYF.

J is TRBJ2-1 and V is TRBV9; 13 nucleotides agree with TRBD2. Per the germline V gene, CDR1 is SGDLS and CDR2 is YYNGEE. The V segment lost 0 bases and the J segment 7 bases; nucleotides outside the gene matches: 4. The CDR3 runs to 16 residues. The chain's CDR3 is CASSVGTSGSRNEQFF. The CDR3 DNA reads as TGTGCCAGCAGCGTAGGGACTAGCGGGAGTCGTAATGAGCAGTTCTTC.

This clone was seen a few times. The CDR3 DNA sequence: TGTGCCAGCAGCTCATATTACGGCAGGGGATCGGGCACAGATACGCAGTATTTT. Residues: CASSSYYGRGSGTDTQYF. The chain recombines TRBV28 with TRBJ2-3, with a weak D call TRBD1 (6 bases). The CDR3 covers 18 residues. V gave up 6 bases and J gave up 1 base, with 23 bases separating them. CDR1 and CDR2 from the germline V gene are MDHEN and SYDVKM.

The V call is TRBV18, the J call TRBJ1-1; D gene uncertain. This CDR3 region has 13 residues. CDR1 KGHSH and CDR2 LQKENI come from the germline V gene. Trimming removed 3 bases from V and 1 base from J, with 6 bases in between. The CDR3 nucleotides read TGTGCCAGCTCACCGCAGAAGAACACTGAAGCTTTCTTT. It is translated as CASSPQKNTEAFF.

The J gene is TRBJ2-1, the V gene TRBV3-1 (or the pseudogene TRBV3-2), with a possible D match to TRBD1 (5 bases). This CDR3 comprises 14 residues. V shed 4 bases and J shed 5 bases, with 12 bases lying between them. CDR1 is LGHDT and CDR2 is YNNKEL in the germline V gene (reference sequence). CDR3: CASSRLLGDNEQFF. As DNA, the CDR3 is TGTGCCAGCAGCCGCTTGTTAGGGGACAATGAGCAGTTCTTC.

The chain couples TRBV10-3 to TRBJ2-7, with 9 nucleotides matching TRBD1. V dropped 2 bases and J dropped 3; count of bases not matched to a gene: 2. The CDR3 has 14 residues. Germline V lookup: CDR1 ENHRY, CDR2 SYGVKD. This CDR3 reads CAISEKGQGYEQYF. As DNA, the CDR3 is TGTGCCATCAGTGAGAAGGGACAGGGCTACGAGCAGTACTTC.

The rearrangement uses TRBV12-3 or TRBV12-4 and TRBJ2-7; TRBD1 aligns across 8 bases. The CDR3 is 13 residues long. V shed 10 bases, J shed 3 bases, and the junction held 8 bases outside the gene matches. CDR3 DNA: TGTGCCACCCAAGGACAGGGAGGCTACGAGCAGTACTTC. This sequence encodes CATQGQGGYEQYF.

The chain links TRBV3-1 (or the pseudogene TRBV3-2) to TRBJ1-6; possibly TRBD1 for D (6 bases). V shed 3 bases and J shed 11 bases, with 14 bases lying between them. The germline V gene encodes CDR1 LGHDT and CDR2 YNNKEL (reference sequence). The CDR3 contains 14 residues. CDR3 sequence (DNA): TGTGCCAGCAGCCATCAGGGGAAAAGGGCACCCCTCCACTTT. Protein: CASSHQGKRAPLHF.

The gene calls are TRBV11-2 and TRBJ1-1, with 11 bases identical to TRBD1. Germline V lookup: CDR1 SGHAT, CDR2 FQNNGV. CDR3 length equals 14 residues. V was pared by 4 bases and J by 5 bases, with 3 bases of the junction left unmatched. CDR3 protein: CASSWTGGWTEAFF. The CDR3 coding sequence is TGTGCCAGCAGCTGGACAGGGGGCTGGACTGAAGCTTTCTTT. The entire variable domain, with the rest obtained from reference TRBV11-2 and TRBJ1-1, is as follows: EAGVAQSPRYKIIEKRQSVAFWCNPISGHATLYWYQQILGQGPKLLIQFQNNGVVDDSQLPKDRFSAERLKGVDSTLKIQPAKLEDSAVYLCASSWTGGWTEAFFGQGTRLTVV.